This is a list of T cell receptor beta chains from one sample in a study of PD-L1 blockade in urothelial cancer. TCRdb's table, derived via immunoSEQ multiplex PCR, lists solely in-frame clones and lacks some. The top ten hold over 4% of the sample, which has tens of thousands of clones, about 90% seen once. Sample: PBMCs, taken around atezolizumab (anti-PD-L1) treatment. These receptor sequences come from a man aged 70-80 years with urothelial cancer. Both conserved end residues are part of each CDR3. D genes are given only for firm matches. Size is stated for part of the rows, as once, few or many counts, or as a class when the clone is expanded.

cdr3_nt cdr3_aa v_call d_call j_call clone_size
TGTGCCAGTGTGAGGGCCGCGGCTGTGAACGATGAGCAGTTCTTC CASVRAAAVNDEQFF TRBV27 . TRBJ2-1 once
TGTGCCAGCGGCCAGCTCCCGCGGGGGAATGAGCAGTTCTTC CASGQLPRGNEQFF TRBV4-2 TRBD2 TRBJ2-1 .
TGCGCCAGCAGCCATCCCGGGTGGGCGGGAGGCGAGCAGTACTTC CASSHPGWAGGEQYF TRBV4-1 TRBD2 TRBJ2-7 .
TGTGCTAGTGGTTTGGTACATGGCAAGAACACCGGGGAGCTGTTTTTT CASGLVHGKNTGELFF TRBV12-5 . TRBJ2-2 .
TGTGCCATCAGTGAGTCCGGTAGCGGGACTCAAGAGACCCAGTACTTC CAISESGSGTQETQYF TRBV10-3 TRBD2 TRBJ2-5 .
TGTGCCAGCAGTAGTCGGGAGTTTAACACCGGGGAGCTGTTTTTT CASSSREFNTGELFF TRBV6-1 . TRBJ2-2 .
TGCAGCGCTCAAAGGGGGGGAGGAGACCAGCCCCAGCATTTT CSAQRGGGDQPQHF TRBV29-1 . TRBJ1-5 .
TGTGCCAGCAGTTTCGGACACCCCAATGAGCAGTTCTTC CASSFGHPNEQFF TRBV28 . TRBJ2-1 .
TGTGCCAGCAGGGCTAGCGGGAGGAGCTCCTACGAGCAGTACTTC CASRASGRSSYEQYF TRBV6-5 TRBD2 TRBJ2-7 .
TGTGCCAGCAGTGGGGCCGTGGGCAGGCCCTATGGCTACACCTTC CASSGAVGRPYGYTF TRBV25-1 . TRBJ1-2 .
TGTGCCAGCAGCTGGGGACTGCGTAATGAAAAACTGTTTTTT CASSWGLRNEKLFF TRBV5-8 . TRBJ1-4 .
TGTGCCAGCAGCGTAGAAACAGTTGAGACCCAGTACTTC CASSVETVETQYF TRBV9 . TRBJ2-5 .
TGCGCCAGCAGTTCCGACATGGGCAGGGCATCCTATGGCTACACCTTC CASSSDMGRASYGYTF TRBV10-2 . TRBJ1-2 once
TGTGCCAGCAGCCCTCGAAGCGGGAGGGCCGTCGAAGGGGAGCTGTTTTTT CASSPRSGRAVEGELFF TRBV9 TRBD2 TRBJ2-2 few
TGTGCCAGCAGTTTACCCCAGTTATGGGGCCCTTCTATCGAGCAGTACTTC CASSLPQLWGPSIEQYF TRBV28 . TRBJ2-7 .
TGTGCCAGCACAAGGCGCGGAGCGGGAGGCCAAGGAACGCAGTATTTT CASTRRGAGGQGTQYF TRBV2 TRBD2 TRBJ2-3 .
TGTGCCTGGAACCCCGGCAACAGGGGTCGTGGAGGCTACACCTTC CAWNPGNRGRGGYTF TRBV30 TRBD1 TRBJ1-2 .
TGTGCCAGCAGGGGCCTCCAAGAGACCCAGTACTTC CASRGLQETQYF TRBV2 . TRBJ2-5 .
TGTGCCAGCAGCTTAGGACTAGCGGGAGTGGGGGTAAGAAATGAGCAGTTCTTC CASSLGLAGVGVRNEQFF TRBV7-2 TRBD2 TRBJ2-1 .
TGTGCCAGCAGCCTAGCGGGAGGGCCGATAAATGAGCAGTTCTTC CASSLAGGPINEQFF TRBV5-4 TRBD2 TRBJ2-1 .
TGTGCCAGCAGTGGAAAGGGGGTTAACTATGGCTACACCTTC CASSGKGVNYGYTF TRBV6-1 . TRBJ1-2 .
TGCGCCAGCAGCCGCACTCTACCGGGACTAGCGGGAGTAAGTGACGAGCAGTACTTC CASSRTLPGLAGVSDEQYF TRBV4-1 TRBD2 TRBJ2-7 .
TGTGCCAGCAGTTTAGGTCTCGCGGGAGTAAGCGAGCAGTACTTC CASSLGLAGVSEQYF TRBV27 TRBD2 TRBJ2-7 .
TGTGCCAGCAGCCAAAAGGGACTCTACGGGAACATTCAGTACTTC CASSQKGLYGNIQYF TRBV14 . TRBJ2-4 .
TGTGCCAGCAGTAGCGGGAGGCTCACAGATACGCAGTATTTT CASSSGRLTDTQYF TRBV2 TRBD2 TRBJ2-3 .
TGTGCCAGCAGTGTGGTGGGAGCGGGGTACAATGAGCAGTTCTTC CASSVVGAGYNEQFF TRBV6-4 TRBD2 TRBJ2-1 .
TGTGCCAGCAGTTTTCGGGCCAGCGGGAGGATAACGGAGACCCAGTACTTC CASSFRASGRITETQYF TRBV27 TRBD2 TRBJ2-5 .
TGTGCCAGCAGATACGCCGGGACCAAAGGGAGGGAGCAGTACTTC CASRYAGTKGREQYF TRBV28 . TRBJ2-7 .
TGTGCCAGCAGCGCTGGGACTAGCGGGGGTAAAAACATTCAGTACTTC CASSAGTSGGKNIQYF TRBV5-4 TRBD2 TRBJ2-4 .
TGTGCCAGCTCACCGGGACAGGGACTAACTGAAGCTTTCTTT CASSPGQGLTEAFF TRBV18 TRBD1 TRBJ1-1 .
TGTGCCAGCAGCTTAGCCCGGACACTGAACACTGAAGCTTTCTTT CASSLARTLNTEAFF TRBV7-9 . TRBJ1-1 .
TGCGCCAGCAGCTTGCGGGCGGGAGGAAGGGCAGATACGCAGTATTTT CASSLRAGGRADTQYF TRBV5-1 TRBD2 TRBJ2-3 .
TGTGCCAGCAGCGCGGGACTAGTATTAGAGACCCAGTACTTC CASSAGLVLETQYF TRBV7-2 TRBD2 TRBJ2-5 .
TGCGCCAGCAGCCCAAGGGGAAGCACCTACGAGCAGTACTTC CASSPRGSTYEQYF TRBV5-1 . TRBJ2-7 .
TGTGCCAGCAGCATCGACAGGTCGGCCTACAATGAGCAGTTCTTC CASSIDRSAYNEQFF TRBV6-4 . TRBJ2-1 .
TGTGCCAGCAGCCAAGATAGGGGACTCAGCTCCTACAATGAGCAGTTCTTC CASSQDRGLSSYNEQFF TRBV4-2 . TRBJ2-1 .
TGTGCCAGTAGTATAGAGGTCGGGGGGGGAGGGGTATACAATGAGCAGTTCTTC CASSIEVGGGGVYNEQFF TRBV19 TRBD2 TRBJ2-1 .
TGTGCCAGTAGTTCTCGGACTGTAACTAGCACAGATACGCAGTATTTT CASSSRTVTSTDTQYF TRBV19 . TRBJ2-3 .
TGTGCCAGCAGCGATACACGCGGCTACGAGCAGTACTTC CASSDTRGYEQYF TRBV4-2 . TRBJ2-7 .
TGTGCCAGCAGCTTCCGGACAGGGGGCGTTAAAGATACGCAGTATTTT CASSFRTGGVKDTQYF TRBV7-8 TRBD1 TRBJ2-3 .
TGTGCCAGTAGTATAGATCGGGACAGAGCTAACTATGGCTACACCTTC CASSIDRDRANYGYTF TRBV19 TRBD1 TRBJ1-2 .
TGTGCCATCAGTGTACCCGGGGGACTAGCGGGGCTCTACGAGCAGTACTTC CAISVPGGLAGLYEQYF TRBV10-3 TRBD2 TRBJ2-7 .
TGCGCCAGCAGCTTGTTGGCGGCGGCAGGGGGCGCGAATGAGCAGTTCTTC CASSLLAAAGGANEQFF TRBV5-1 TRBD1 TRBJ2-1 .
TGCAGCGTTGACCTTGAGAACGGGTACGAGCAGTACTTC CSVDLENGYEQYF TRBV29-1 . TRBJ2-7 .
TGTGCCAGCAGTCCCACCTGGCAGGGAGGTTGGGGCACTGAAGCTTTCTTT CASSPTWQGGWGTEAFF TRBV28 . TRBJ1-1 .
TGCGCCAGCAGGACAGGGCCCACTAATGAAAAACTGTTTTTT CASRTGPTNEKLFF TRBV4-1 TRBD1 TRBJ1-4 once
TGTGCCAGCAGCCAAGAAACAGGTCCCCAGCATTTT CASSQETGPQHF TRBV7-9 . TRBJ1-5 .
TGTGCCAGCAGGGGACAGGGGACAGATACGCAGTATTTT CASRGQGTDTQYF TRBV7-6 TRBD1 TRBJ2-3 .
TGTGCCAGCAGTGAATGGGCTAGCGGGAGCAGCACAGATACGCAGTATTTT CASSEWASGSSTDTQYF TRBV6-1 TRBD2 TRBJ2-3 .
TGTGCCAGCAGTCCATTTCCCGGGACAGGGGGCGTTCAAGGCACAGATACGCAGTATTTT CASSPFPGTGGVQGTDTQYF TRBV28 TRBD1 TRBJ2-3 .
TGCGCCAGCAGCTCGACAGGGAACACTGAAGCTTTCTTT CASSSTGNTEAFF TRBV5-1 . TRBJ1-1 .
TGTGCCAGCAGCTTAGTGGGACTAGCGAGCTCCTACGAGCAGTACTTC CASSLVGLASSYEQYF TRBV11-2 TRBD2 TRBJ2-7 many